The clone carrying this TCR beta chain showed up just a few times. This specimen comes from a study of blood T cell repertoires in COVID-19. Study at large: T cells, B-cell-depleted T cells, or PBMCs supplied cDNA or gDNA.

Profiling relied on immunoSEQ multiplex PCR, and the TCRdb table lists in-frame clones only, not all of them. The sample has some 160,000 clones, more than 75% seen once; the top ten hold 2% to 2.5%. V lost 5 bases to trimming and J lost 0 bases; unmatched junction nucleotides: 8. The CDR3 extends over 19 amino acids. Germline CDR1 is LGHDT and CDR2 is YNNKEL (reference sequence). V gene TRBV3-1 (or the pseudogene TRBV3-2) combines with J gene TRBJ2-1; 15 bases map to TRBD2. The specimen sequenced was peripheral blood. The sequence was obtained from a man between 45 and 60 years old who had recovered from COVID-19. The CDR3 region is CASSGPGTSGRSSYNEQFF. CDR3 DNA sequence: TGTGCCAGCAGCGGTCCCGGGACTAGCGGGAGGAGCTCCTACAATGAGCAGTTCTTC.